The rows below give T cell receptor beta chains drawn from one sample of a study of early T cells in non-severe SARS-CoV-2 infection. Via MiXCR, TCRdb re-called the 5' RACE reads, giving one row per CDR3 protein. The sample yields about 54,000 distinct CDR3 sequences, around 7.7% seen once. The specimen was whole blood, collected at baseline. These receptors originate from an adult who was a healthcare worker with PCR-confirmed SARS-CoV-2 infection or an uninfected control (not recorded which). Each CDR3 is given without its conserved first and last residue.

TRBV4-3,TRBJ2-1,13,ASSQGTYNYNEQF
TRBV6-5,TRBJ2-1,9,ASSDRVEQF
TRBV9,TRBJ2-7,13,ASSVDGIASYEQY
TRBV4-2,TRBJ1-3,13,ASRAGGSSGNTIY
TRBV7-9,TRBJ2-7,13,ASSLFQRPLYEQY
TRBV11-1,TRBJ2-7,14,ASSFRPPPASYEQY
TRBV18,TRBJ2-7,14,ASSATGTPFTYEQY
TRBV20-1,TRBJ2-7,10,SASAGYYEQY
TRBV11-2,TRBJ2-7,10,ASSPRAYEQY
TRBV5-4,TRBJ2-3,14,ASSFLAGGVTDTQY
TRBV7-9,TRBJ2-5,9,ASSPVETQY
TRBV11-2,TRBJ2-7,11,ASIGTSGYEQY
TRBV6-6,TRBJ1-5,12,ASRRRNSNQPQH
TRBV6-5,TRBJ2-7,14,ASSSVDDRSSYEQY
TRBV27,TRBJ2-7,12,ASRNWDSSYEQY
TRBV3-1,TRBJ1-6,12,ASRGGSSNSPLH
TRBV6-1,TRBJ1-6,14,ASDANLNFFNSPLH
TRBV27,TRBJ2-7,12,ASSLVSGRNEQY
TRBV5-5,TRBJ2-7,9,ASSREYEQY
TRBV11-2,TRBJ1-1,11,ASRGGWVTEAF
TRBV29-1,TRBJ1-3,11,SVAGTGSNTIY
TRBV12-5,TRBJ1-2,15,ASGPPMAREGLNGYT
TRBV7-2,TRBJ2-7,13,ASSSPGRSSYEQY
TRBV2,TRBJ2-3,11,VITSVDSDTQY
TRBV11-2,TRBJ2-3,12,ASSNPGGAGTQY
TRBV27,TRBJ1-1,12,ASRLGQSNTEAF
TRBV7-3,TRBJ2-2,14,ASSPTPVRSSGELF
TRBV7-9,TRBJ2-7,10,ASTGGSGEQY
TRBV5-5,TRBJ2-1,11,ASSLVPGNEQF
TRBV3-1,TRBJ2-2,14,ASSLSPMRDTGELF
TRBV20-1,TRBJ1-1,11,SANGVLRAEAF
TRBV2,TRBJ2-1,14,ASSGVGGPSYNEQF
TRBV18,TRBJ2-3,13,ASSPPWEGTDTQY
TRBV28,TRBJ2-3,13,ASKGGSGYTDTQY
TRBV2,TRBJ1-4,12,ASSPQGGGEKLF
TRBV12-3/TRBV12-4,TRBJ1-5,11,ASSLMRNQPQH
TRBV27,TRBJ1-6,13,ASRWGYTYNSPLH
TRBV19,TRBJ2-6,13,ASRSGGILANVLT
TRBV27,TRBJ2-5,14,ASSLVGQSQQETQY
TRBV28,TRBJ1-3,12,ASSPGSWFDTIY
TRBV2,TRBJ1-2,10,ARQGGDYGYT
TRBV18,TRBJ2-3,13,ASSPGGPRADTQY
TRBV29-1,TRBJ1-4,12,SVQHRGSTEKLF
TRBV11-3,TRBJ2-6,13,ASSPRGAGANVLT
TRBV11-3,TRBJ2-5,13,ASSLGTSGRETQY
TRBV20-1,TRBJ2-7,11,SATGTGSYEQY
TRBV9,TRBJ2-2,10,ASSTRSGELF
TRBV6-6,TRBJ2-6,15,ASSLVRGNSGANVLT
TRBV18,TRBJ2-6,15,ASSPNRQGSGANVLT
TRBV10-3,TRBJ2-5,12,AISESTGVETQY
TRBV7-3,TRBJ2-5,11,ASSLTRQETQY
TRBV5-1,TRBJ2-3,13,ASRTDRGYTDTQY
TRBV24-1,TRBJ2-1,17,ATSDFSFSGQGTSNEQF
TRBV12-3/TRBV12-4,TRBJ2-7,11,ASSFSGRDEQY
TRBV7-2,TRBJ1-4,14,ASSSSGTSTNEKLF
TRBV27,TRBJ2-3,12,ASSSRQGWDTQY
TRBV28,TRBJ1-2,9,ASGANYGYT